This T cell receptor beta chain is from a study of cytomegalovirus exposure and HLA in healthy donors. General study results and limits: TCR beta chain V- and J-gene trimming was linked, in a later analysis, to a missense variant in DCLRE1C.

The germline CDR1 and CDR2 sequences are LGHNA and YSLEER. The CDR3 loop spans 16 amino acids. V trimming: 0 bases; J trimming: 3 bases; junction bases outside the gene matches: 8. In regard to this clone: Its antigen is undetermined.

PCR employed 60 Vbeta and 13 Jbeta primers. Data came from immunoSEQ multiplex PCR; TCRdb stores just in-frame clones and leaves some out. Listed are approximately 79,000 clones; around 5% falls within the top ten. The sample was PBMCs. This receptor was identified in a middle-aged man in good health and CMV-seronegative. The rearrangement uses TRBV4-3 and TRBJ2-7; 7 bases map to TRBD1. CDR3 nucleotide sequence: TGCGCCAGCAGCCAAGATGGTTGGGCAGGGGGCTACGAGCAGTACTTC. Amino acids: CASSQDGWAGGYEQYF.